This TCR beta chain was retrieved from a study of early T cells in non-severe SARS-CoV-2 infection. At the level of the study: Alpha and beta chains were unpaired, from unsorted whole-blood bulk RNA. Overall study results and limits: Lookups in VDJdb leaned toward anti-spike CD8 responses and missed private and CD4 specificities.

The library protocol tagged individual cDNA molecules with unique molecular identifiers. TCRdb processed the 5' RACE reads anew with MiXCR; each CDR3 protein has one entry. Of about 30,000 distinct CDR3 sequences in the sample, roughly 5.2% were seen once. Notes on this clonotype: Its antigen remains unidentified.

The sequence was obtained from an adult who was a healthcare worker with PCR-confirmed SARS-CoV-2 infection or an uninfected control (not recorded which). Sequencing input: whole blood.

CDR3 sequence (DNA): TGTGCCAGCAGCCCGGGGTCCTGGCCGGAAATTGGGTACAATGAGCAGTTCTTC. It specifies CASSPGSWPEIGYNEQFF. This chain joins TRBV7-9 and TRBJ2-1; weak D call: TRBD2 (5 bases). Trimming shortened V by 5 bases and J by 4 bases, and 24 bases separated the two germline ends. Germline loops: CDR1 SEHNR, CDR2 FQNEAQ (reference sequence). This CDR3 is 18 amino acids long.